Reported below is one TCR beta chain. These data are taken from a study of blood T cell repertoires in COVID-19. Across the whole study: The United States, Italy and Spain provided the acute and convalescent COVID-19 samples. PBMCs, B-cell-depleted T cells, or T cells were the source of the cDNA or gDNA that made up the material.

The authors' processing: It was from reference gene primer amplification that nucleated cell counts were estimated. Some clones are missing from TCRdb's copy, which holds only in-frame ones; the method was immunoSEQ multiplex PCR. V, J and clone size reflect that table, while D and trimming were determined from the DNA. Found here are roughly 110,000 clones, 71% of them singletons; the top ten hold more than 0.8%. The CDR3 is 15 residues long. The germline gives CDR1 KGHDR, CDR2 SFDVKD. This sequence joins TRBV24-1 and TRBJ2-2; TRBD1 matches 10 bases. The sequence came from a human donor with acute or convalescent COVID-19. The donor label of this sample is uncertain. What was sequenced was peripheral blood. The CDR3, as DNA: TGTGCTACGGGCGGGGACAGGGGTAAGGCCGGGGAGCTGTTTTTT. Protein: CATGGDRGKAGELFF.